Listed below are T cell receptor beta chains from one sample, sequenced in a study of blood T cell repertoires in COVID-19. Data came from immunoSEQ multiplex PCR; TCRdb stores just in-frame clones and leaves some out. The data hold 200,000 to 250,000 clones, with approximately 80% observed a single time. The specimen was peripheral blood. The receptor source for this set is a woman of 80 years or more with COVID-19, enrolled during active disease. The CDR3 runs from the conserved cysteine through the conserved F or W. Each record gives: clone size, D gene, V gene, J gene, CDR3 protein, CDR3 DNA. D genes are given only for firm matches. A row's size may be missing; if present it is once, few, many or a size class.

.	.	TRBV3-1/TRBV3-2	TRBJ2-1	CASRQAGDNEQFF	TGTGCCAGCCGACAGGCAGGCGACAATGAGCAGTTCTTC
.	.	TRBV19	TRBJ1-5	CASSIQQGQSNQPQHF	TGTGCCAGTAGTATACAGCAGGGTCAAAGCAATCAGCCCCAGCATTTT
.	TRBD1	TRBV27	TRBJ2-2	CASSSTGANTGELFF	TGTGCCAGCAGTTCGACAGGGGCGAACACCGGGGAGCTGTTTTTT
once	TRBD2	TRBV7-8	TRBJ2-3	CASSSRTSGGTDTQYF	TGTGCCAGCAGCTCAAGGACTAGCGGGGGCACAGATACGCAGTATTTT
.	.	TRBV6-6	TRBJ2-5	CASRRGNQETQYF	TGTGCCAGCAGGCGGGGAAACCAAGAGACCCAGTACTTC
.	TRBD1	TRBV3-1/TRBV3-2	TRBJ2-1	CASSPRDRVRYNEQFF	TGTGCCAGCAGCCCGAGGGACAGGGTAAGGTACAATGAGCAGTTCTTC
.	.	TRBV5-5	TRBJ2-5	CASSLEVIAGGETQYF	TGTGCCAGCAGCTTGGAGGTTATCGCCGGCGGCGAGACCCAGTACTTC
.	.	TRBV5-8	TRBJ2-2	CASSLPTQGTGELFF	TGTGCCAGCAGCCTTCCCACCCAGGGGACCGGGGAGCTGTTTTTT
.	.	TRBV2	TRBJ2-7	CASSEDSPYEQYF	TGTGCCAGCAGTGAAGACAGTCCCTACGAGCAGTACTTC
.	.	TRBV6-1	TRBJ1-1	CASSEMVGGRSTEAFF	TGTGCCAGCAGTGAAATGGTCGGGGGGCGTAGCACTGAAGCTTTCTTT
.	TRBD1	TRBV7-2	TRBJ1-6	CASSLMGQSSYNSPLHF	TGTGCCAGCAGCTTAATGGGACAGAGCTCCTATAATTCACCCCTCCACTTT
.	TRBD2	TRBV28	TRBJ2-1	CASSLERGGRRNEQFF	TGTGCCAGCAGTTTGGAGCGGGGGGGCCGAAGGAATGAGCAGTTCTTC
.	.	TRBV24-1	TRBJ2-3	CATSVTDTQYF	TGTGCCACCAGTGTAACAGATACGCAGTATTTT
.	TRBD2	TRBV6-1	TRBJ2-2	CASSLAGIGELFF	TGTGCCAGCAGTTTAGCGGGGATTGGGGAGCTGTTTTTT
once	TRBD1	TRBV7-7	TRBJ2-1	CASSSGQGAVNEQFF	TGTGCCAGCAGCTCGGGACAGGGGGCAGTGAATGAGCAGTTCTTC
once	.	TRBV4-3	TRBJ2-7	CASSQGLTAYEQYF	TGCGCCAGCAGCCAAGGTTTGACAGCCTACGAGCAGTACTTC
.	TRBD2	TRBV5-1	TRBJ2-1	CASNGGTSGDNEQFF	TGCGCCAGCAATGGCGGGACTAGCGGGGATAATGAGCAGTTCTTC
once	.	TRBV2	TRBJ2-7	CASNLDSAYEQYF	TGTGCCAGCAACTTGGACAGTGCCTACGAGCAGTACTTC
once	.	TRBV6-5	TRBJ2-3	CASNTLRGFTDTQYF	TGTGCCAGTAACACATTGAGAGGGTTCACAGATACGCAGTATTTT
.	.	TRBV28	TRBJ2-2	CASIAGTNTGELFF	TGTGCCAGCATCGCCGGGACTAACACCGGGGAGCTGTTTTTT